This TCR beta chain was documented in a study of regulatory T cells in long-lasting Graves disease. Points from the study as a whole: Patients with persistent disease shared 2,900 or so public clonotypes, outpacing the roughly 950 shared by new patients.

On this clonotype: As yet, its antigen is unknown.

Combining iRepertoire HTBI primers with Arm-PCR of CDR3 regions, the authors built TCR beta libraries. Each CDR3 protein gets one entry after TCRdb re-called the multiplex PCR reads with MiXCR. Seen here are roughly 260,000 distinct CDR3 sequences, around a sixth observed once, and the top ten hold about 15%. Time point indicated: newly diagnosed GD, antithyroid drugs for less than 3 months. From RNA extracted from PBMCs, the TCR library was made. Clinicians diagnosed Graves' disease using American Thyroid Association guidelines. Between the trimmed V and J ends, which lost 0 bases and 7 bases, there was a span of 19 bases. This CDR3 contains 15 residues. CDR1 and CDR2 (germline): DFQATT, SNEGSKA (reference sequence). The same sample was also used in a study of T cells in Graves' hyperthyroidism and ophthalmopathy. That source reports: Every diagnosis used clinical symptoms, serum thyroxine and TRAb, thyroid ultrasound and orbital computed tomography. Stable hyperthyroidism and ophthalmopathy were separated using 13 V-J signatures.

This receptor was obtained from a woman aged 25 to 39 with Graves disease. Sample: peripheral blood mononuclear cells (PBMCs), taken at new diagnosis, from a patient treated with antithyroid drugs. The chain has TRBV20-1 and TRBJ2-7, with TRBD2 as a possible D gene (7 bases). DNA of the CDR3: TGCAGTGCTAGAGAGACCCGCCGGGGGGCGGGGGAGCAGTACTTC. This encodes CSARETRRGAGEQYF.